The clone carrying this T cell receptor (beta chain) has a single count. This sample was taken from a study of blood T cell repertoires in COVID-19. The table came from immunoSEQ multiplex PCR; TCRdb's copy has only in-frame clones and leaves some out. The data show 200,000 to 300,000 clones, around 87% seen once. Trimming cost V 1 base and J 4 bases, with 22 bases left between them. The length of the CDR3 is 18 residues. CDR1 is SGHTA, CDR2 FQGNSA, per germline. The chain uses TRBV7-2 and TRBJ1-2, with D possibly matching TRBD1 (6 bases). Sequenced input: peripheral blood. The clonotype was recovered from a woman in her 50s with acute or convalescent COVID-19. CDR3 region: CASSLEFRGSTGLYGYTF. The CDR3 DNA reads as TGTGCCAGCAGCTTAGAGTTCAGGGGATCCACCGGGCTCTATGGCTACACCTTC.